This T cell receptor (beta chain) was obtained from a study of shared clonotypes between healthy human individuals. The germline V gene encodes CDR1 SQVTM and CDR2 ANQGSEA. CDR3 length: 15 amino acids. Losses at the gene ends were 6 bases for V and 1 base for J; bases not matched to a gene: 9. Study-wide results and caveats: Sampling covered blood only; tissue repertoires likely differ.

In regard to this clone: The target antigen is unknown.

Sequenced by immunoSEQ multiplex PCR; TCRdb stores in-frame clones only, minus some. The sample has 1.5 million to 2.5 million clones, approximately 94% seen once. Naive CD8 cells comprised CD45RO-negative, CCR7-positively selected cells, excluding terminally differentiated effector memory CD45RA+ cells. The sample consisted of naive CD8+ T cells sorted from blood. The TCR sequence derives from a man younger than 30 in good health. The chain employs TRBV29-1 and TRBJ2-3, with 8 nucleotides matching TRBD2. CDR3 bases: TGCAGCGTCCTCCGTATGCGGGAGGGCACAGATACGCAGTATTTT. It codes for CSVLRMREGTDTQYF.